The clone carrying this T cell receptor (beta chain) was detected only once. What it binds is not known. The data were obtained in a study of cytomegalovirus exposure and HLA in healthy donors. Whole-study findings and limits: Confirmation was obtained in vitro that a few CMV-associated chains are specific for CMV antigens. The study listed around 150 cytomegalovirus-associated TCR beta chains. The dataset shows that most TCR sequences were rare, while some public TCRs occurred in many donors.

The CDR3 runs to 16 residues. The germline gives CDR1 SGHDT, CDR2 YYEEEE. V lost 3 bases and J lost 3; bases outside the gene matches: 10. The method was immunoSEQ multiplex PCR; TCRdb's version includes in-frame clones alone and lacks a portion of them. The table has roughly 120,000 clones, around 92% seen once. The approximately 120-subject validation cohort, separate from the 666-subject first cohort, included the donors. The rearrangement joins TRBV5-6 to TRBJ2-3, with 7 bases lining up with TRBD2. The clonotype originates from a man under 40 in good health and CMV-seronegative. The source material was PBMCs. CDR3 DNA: TGTGCCAGCAGCTACAAGACGGGGGGAATAACAGATACGCAGTATTTT. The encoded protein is CASSYKTGGITDTQYF.